This note documents a single T cell receptor beta chain sequence. It has no known antigen specificity. No much larger clone exists at a distance of one base, and base qualities are not known. Library preparation used 5' RACE. This sample was sequenced with a NextSeq 500. Unique molecular identifiers were attached to individual cDNA molecules in the TCR library protocol so that sequencing error and PCR bias could be corrected. TCR alpha and beta chains were both sequenced, and the abundances of alpha and beta sequences in each sample were closely correlated with each other. Regarding the original processing steps: Decombinator V4 was used to annotate TCR sequences for V gene, J gene and CDR3. Expanded TCRs were defined as changing significantly between any two time points under a Poisson model with p below 0.0001. TCR abundances were normalised to the total number of TCRs sequenced per sample and expressed as counts per million. MAIT TCRs were defined by TRAV1-2 paired with TRAJ12, TRAJ20 or TRAJ33, and iNKT TCRs by TRAV10 paired with TRAJ18. VDJdb, accessed 1 November 2021, was searched for CMV, EBV and SARS-CoV-2 annotated TCRs, excluding TCRs annotated for multiple antigens. TCRdb's own reprocessing of the public reads used fastp at Q25 and MiXCR and kept productive beta chains. Each entry merges the rows of one CDR3 protein and shows their most common DNA and genes. The V and J calls here are based on TCRdb, not the publication. For this sample the table gives about 80,000 distinct CDR3 sequences, of which 5% were detected only once. Under 8% of the sample belongs to the ten largest clones.

A case-control design nested within a healthcare worker cohort in London, UK, was used, with weekly nasopharyngeal swab PCR tests and blood sampling performed. Healthcare workers were enrolled in the week of the UK lockdown, from 23 to 31 March 2020, and were followed every week for up to roughly 16 weeks. This sample is part of a study of early T cells in non-severe SARS-CoV-2 infection (dated by TCRdb to the early 2020s). In terms of the full investigation: Because TCR sequencing relied on bulk RNA taken from unsorted whole blood, pairing of alpha and beta chains was not possible. Points the paper makes about the study in general: VDJdb matching was skewed toward anti-spike CD8 responses and likely underestimated virus-specific expansions, missing private and CD4 specificities.

The junction carries 12 bases between V and J, which are trimmed by 2 bases and 4 bases respectively. Including cysteine and phenylalanine, the CDR3 has 15 amino acids. Only CDR3 DNA is held: 45 bases, read in frame from base 1. The V gene is TRBV12-3 or TRBV12-4 and the J gene is TRBJ1-3; TRBD1 could be the D gene, as 6 bases match. The clonotype originates from an adult who was a healthcare worker with PCR-confirmed SARS-CoV-2 infection or an uninfected control (not recorded which). Sequencing used whole blood, obtained at baseline. The DNA sequence follows: TGTGCCAGCAGTTTACAGGGGTTCCCAGGAAACACCATATATTTT. Its protein is CASSLQGFPGNTIYF.